This is a list of T cell receptor beta chains from one sample in a study of shared T cell receptors in the human thymus. The data were produced by immunoSEQ multiplex PCR, yet TCRdb's version contains in-frame clones alone and is incomplete. Of some 660,000 clones listed, more than 70% are singletons. This sample was also put to use in a study of human thymus T cells.

Sequencing was done on a sample of thymocytes. Receptor source: a boy under two years old with a congenital heart defect. Both conserved end residues are part of each CDR3. The order of the fields is CDR3 DNA, CDR3 protein, V gene, D gene, J gene, clone size. The D gene is left open where the match is weak. Size is omitted from some rows. Given values are once, few, many or a class for expanded clones.

TGTGCCAGCAGTGAGGAGGCTAATTCACCCCTCCACTTT CASSEEANSPLHF TRBV6-4 - TRBJ1-6 -
TGCGCCAGCAGCCAAAGGACAGGAGGGCTGGATTCACCCCTCCACTTT CASSQRTGGLDSPLHF TRBV5-1 TRBD1 TRBJ1-6 -
TGTGCCAGCAGGCGGAGGGGGCGTAAAGAGACCCAGTACTTC CASRRRGRKETQYF TRBV27 - TRBJ2-5 -
TGTGCCAGCGTGCCATCGGACAGGGGCAATAGCAATCAGCCCCAGCATTTT CASVPSDRGNSNQPQHF TRBV5-8 TRBD1 TRBJ1-5 -
TGTGCCAGCAGTCAAACCCCCTTTCTAGCGACCCCCTCCTACGAGCAGTACTTC CASSQTPFLATPSYEQYF TRBV28 - TRBJ2-7 -
TGTGCCTCAACACAGACTAGCGGGGGGGCAGATACGCAGTATTTT CASTQTSGGADTQYF TRBV30 TRBD2 TRBJ2-3 -
TGCGCCAGCAGCCAAGCGGGGACAGATACGCAGTATTTT CASSQAGTDTQYF TRBV4-3 - TRBJ2-3 -
TGTGCCAGCAGCCAAGTGACGGGCGGGGGGGCAAATGAGCAGTTCTTC CASSQVTGGGANEQFF TRBV14 TRBD2 TRBJ2-1 few
TGTGCCAGCAGCTCGACCAGGGATCGCGTAGACACTGAAGCTTTCTTT CASSSTRDRVDTEAFF TRBV7-8 - TRBJ1-1 -
TGTGCCAGCAGCTTAGGGGTCCAGGGCGACATTCAGTACTTC CASSLGVQGDIQYF TRBV13 - TRBJ2-4 -
TGTGCCAGCAGCTTGGTGGAGGGGACTAGCGGAACCTACGAGCAGTACTTC CASSLVEGTSGTYEQYF TRBV5-4 TRBD2 TRBJ2-7 -
TGTGCCAGCAGTTCGAGGGGCCTAGCGGGGGGGAACACCGGGGAGCTGTTTTTT CASSSRGLAGGNTGELFF TRBV27 TRBD2 TRBJ2-2 once
TGCGCCAGCAGCCAACTGTACAGGGTCAATCAGCCCCAGCATTTT CASSQLYRVNQPQHF TRBV4-3 - TRBJ1-5 once
TGTGCCATCAGTGACAGGGGAAACACTGAAGCTTTCTTT CAISDRGNTEAFF TRBV10-3 - TRBJ1-1 -
TGTGCCAGCAGGCGGGGAGGGGAGACCCAGTACTTC CASRRGGETQYF TRBV28 TRBD2 TRBJ2-5 -
TGCAGTGCTACTGAGATAAACATTCAGTACTTC CSATEINIQYF TRBV20-1 - TRBJ2-4 few
TGTGCCAGCAGTTTATTTCCAGTCCAGCCCCAGCATTTT CASSLFPVQPQHF TRBV28 - TRBJ1-5 -